The 31 T cell receptor beta chains in this list originate from one sample, sequenced in a study of CD8+ T cells in alopecia areata. Treatment given: oral pan-JAK inhibitor, 5-10 mg twice daily. After isolation, RNA underwent reverse transcription to generate cDNA as the sequencing template. Some clones are missing from TCRdb's copy, which holds only in-frame ones; the method was immunoSEQ multiplex PCR. Among 150,000 to 200,000 clones listed, 60% were seen once. Sample: CD4+ T cells sorted from blood, taken at week 24, from a patient treated with tofacitinib. The receptors derive from a human donor with alopecia areata.

Only one count was recorded for this clone. The genes are TRBV5-1 and TRBJ2-3; D may be TRBD2 (6 bases). V gave up 0 bases and J gave up 3 bases, with 11 bases separating them. The CDR3 totals 15 residues. CDR1 is SGHRS, CDR2 YFSETQ, per germline. The CDR3 DNA reads as TGCGCCAGCAGCTTGGATATAGGGAGGACAGATACGCAGTATTTT. It yields the protein CASSLDIGRTDTQYF.

The genes are TRBV25-1 and TRBJ2-5; 7 bases line up with TRBD2. In germline, CDR1 is MGHDK, CDR2 SYGVNS. This CDR3 spans 15 amino acids. J lost 2 bases, V lost 0 bases, and 3 bases had no gene match. The CDR3 protein is CASSEYRGLQETQYF. In nucleotides, the CDR3 is TGTGCCAGCAGTGAATATCGGGGACTACAAGAGACCCAGTACTTC.

The chain joins TRBV4-1 to TRBJ2-5, with D unclear. CDR3 size: 12 residues. Trimming pared 3 bases from V and 2 bases from J, leaving 4 bases between. Germline assignment: CDR1 MGHRA and CDR2 YSYEKL. The CDR3 coding sequence is TGCGCCAGCAGCCAGCTACAAGAGACCCAGTACTTC. This translates into CASSQLQETQYF.

The sample holds a few counts of this clone. The chain links TRBV6-6 to TRBJ2-7; the D gene is possibly TRBD2 (5 bases). Per germline, CDR1 MNHNY and CDR2 SVGAGI (reference sequence). V was shortened by 6 bases and J by 0 bases, with 12 bases between the two germline ends. This CDR3 contains 14 residues. CDR3 DNA sequence: TGTGCCAGCAGAATGGACTCGAGCTCCTACGAGCAGTACTTC. Its translation is CASRMDSSSYEQYF.

The chain joins TRBV6-1 to TRBJ1-1, with unresolved D. This CDR3 is built from 13 residues. V was cut by 6 bases and J by 1 base, with 9 bases left in between. Germline V CDR1 and CDR2: MNHNS, SASEGT. Here the CDR3 reads CASSAGRNTEAFF. The CDR3 nucleotides are TGTGCCAGCAGCGCCGGGAGGAACACTGAAGCTTTCTTT.

This clone occurred a few times. V gene TRBV6-5 combines with J gene TRBJ1-1, with 7 bases lining up with TRBD1. CDR3 length: 12 amino acids. Germline CDR1 reads MNHEY; CDR2 reads SVGAGI. The trim removed 5 bases at V and 10 bases at J, leaving 7 bases unmatched. CDR3 nucleotide sequence: TGTGCCAGCAGTGAAGCTAGGGGGCCAGCTTTCTTT. It is translated as CASSEARGPAFF.

The chain employs TRBV27 and TRBJ2-7; possible D gene TRBD2, 6 bases. Trimming left V 11 bases short and J 9 bases short, with 23 bases between. The CDR3 sequence is 13 residues long. Germline CDR1 reads MNHEY; CDR2 reads SMNVEV (reference sequence). The CDR3, as DNA: TGTGCCTCTATGGGGGGTAGCAGGATGATGCAGTACTTC. Translated, it gives CASMGGSRMMQYF.

The chain uses TRBV29-1 and TRBJ2-1, with 8 bases fitting TRBD1. The length of the CDR3 is 18 residues. Trimming removed 4 bases from V and 8 bases from J; junction bases left unmatched: 22. The germline CDR1 and CDR2 sequences are SQVTM and ANQGSEA. The CDR3 region is CSVAASITGTGGNYEQFF. The CDR3 DNA follows: TGCAGCGTTGCCGCTTCTATCACCGGGACAGGAGGCAATTATGAGCAGTTCTTC.

V is TRBV6-5 and J is TRBJ1-2, with D hard to call. The germline CDR1 and CDR2 sequences are MNHEY and SVGAGI. V was pared by 4 bases and J by 8 bases, with 11 bases between. CDR3 size: 12 residues. DNA of the CDR3: TGTGCCAGCAGTTCCGGGCTAGCAGGCTACACCTTC. Translation: CASSSGLAGYTF.

A few counts support this clone. The chain has TRBV4-1 and TRBJ2-3, with 12 positions matching TRBD2. This CDR3 spans 18 amino acids. CDR1 is MGHRA and CDR2 is YSYEKL in the germline V gene. The junction had 7 bases not matched to a gene; V was cut back by 3 bases and J by 0 bases. The DNA of the CDR3 is TGCGCCAGCAGCCAGAGGACTAGCGGGGAGTCTAGCACAGATACGCAGTATTTT. As protein: CASSQRTSGESSTDTQYF.

This clone was counted between two and nine times. CDR3 DNA: TGTGCCAGCAGCTTAGCTGAGGTAGTCTATGGCTACACCTTC. It codes for CASSLAEVVYGYTF. The chain uses TRBV7-9 and TRBJ1-2; no definite D call. This CDR3 spans 14 amino acids. Trimming removed 0 bases from V and 4 bases from J, with 9 bases in between. Germline CDR1 reads SEHNR; CDR2 reads FQNEAQ (reference sequence).

About this clone itself: The same CDR3 also results from other DNA sequences found in this sample. This chain joins TRBV29-1 and TRBJ2-5, with 8 bases lining up with TRBD1. The V gene's germline CDR1 is SQVTM and CDR2 ANQGSEA. The length of the CDR3 is 12 residues. With V trimmed by 4 bases and J by 5 bases, 3 bases remained unmatched. The CDR3 region has the DNA TGCAGCGTTGCCGACAGGGGTGAGACCCAGTACTTC. It translates to CSVADRGETQYF.

The chain employs TRBV5-4 and TRBJ2-3; D uncertain. This CDR3 region has 13 residues. From germline, CDR1 is SGHNT and CDR2 YYREEE (reference sequence). The V end was cut by 4 bases, the J end by 0 bases, with 6 bases between. The CDR3 DNA reads as TGTGCCAGCAGCCTAACTAGCACAGATACGCAGTATTTT. The encoded protein is CASSLTSTDTQYF. The full variable domain, completed using reference TRBV5-4 and TRBJ2-3, is ETGVTQSPTHLIKTRGQQVTLRCSSQSGHNTVSWYQQALGQGPQFIFQYYREEENGRGNFPPRFSGLQFPNYSSELNVNALELDDSALYLCASSLTSTDTQYFGPGTRLTVL.

In its sample, this clone was seen a few times. The J gene is TRBJ2-5, the V gene TRBV23-1; TRBD1 matches at 8 bases. TRBV23-1 is an ORF, and what it does is uncertain. The CDR3 sequence is 14 residues long. V trimming: 2 bases; J trimming: 4 bases; junction bases outside the gene matches: 3. In nucleotides, the CDR3 is TGCGCCAGCAGTCAAGGACAGGGCCCAGAGACCCAGTACTTC. As protein: CASSQGQGPETQYF.

This clone was observed a handful of times. This chain uses TRBV25-1 with TRBJ1-2; TRBD1 is a possible D gene (5 bases). Germline values: CDR1 MGHDK, CDR2 SYGVNS. The CDR3 has 12 residues. Deletions cut 4 bases from V and 4 bases from J, with 7 bases between. CDR3 DNA sequence: TGTGCCAGCAGTGCCCAGGGCTATGGCTACACCTTC. Amino acids: CASSAQGYGYTF.

This rearrangement joins TRBV20-1 to TRBJ2-1, with 8 bases matching TRBD1. This CDR3 has 11 amino acids. Trimming took 6 bases from V and 12 from J; bases not matched to a gene: 7. Germline V gene lookup returns CDR1 DFQATT and CDR2 SNEGSKA (reference sequence). Here the CDR3 DNA reads TGCAGTGCGGATCGACAGGGGATGCAGTTCTTC. It yields the protein CSADRQGMQFF.

This clone was counted a single time. The genes are TRBV7-2 and TRBJ1-2, with TRBD1 identical over 10 bases. The germline V gene encodes CDR1 SGHTA and CDR2 FQGNSA. The CDR3 consists of 16 residues. The junction had 5 bases not matched to a gene; V was cut back by 3 bases and J by 1 base. The CDR3 sequence is CASSFTTGGINYGYTF. The CDR3 bases are TGTGCCAGCAGCTTTACGACAGGGGGCATTAACTATGGCTACACCTTC.

This clone was observed a handful of times. The chain uses TRBV11-2 and TRBJ1-3; no clear D. Germline CDR1 SGHAT, CDR2 FQNNGV. V shed 5 bases and J shed 2 bases, with 16 bases lying between them. CDR3 size: 16 residues. In DNA, the CDR3 is TGTGCCAGCAGCCTTAAGGCCCCTGGGCCTGGAAACACCATATATTTT. Its translation is CASSLKAPGPGNTIYF.

J is TRBJ2-1 and V is TRBV18; D gene uncertain. CDR1 is KGHSH, CDR2 LQKENI, per germline. Trimming left V 3 bases short and J 5 bases short, with 14 bases between. The CDR3 runs to 15 residues. The CDR3 spells CASSPRPSGDNEQFF. As DNA, the CDR3 is TGTGCCAGCTCACCTAGACCCTCCGGTGACAATGAGCAGTTCTTC. Full variable domain (rest looked up from reference TRBV18 and TRBJ2-1): NAGVMQNPRHLVRRRGQEARLRCSPMKGHSHVYWYRQLPEEGLKFMVYLQKENIIDESGMPKERFSAEFPKEGPSILRIQQVVRGDSAAYFCASSPRPSGDNEQFFGPGTRLTVL.

The chain joins TRBV30 to TRBJ2-1; 7 bases align to TRBD1. The CDR3 sequence is 15 residues long. Germline CDR1 GTSNPN, CDR2 SVGIG (reference sequence). J was trimmed by 6 bases and V by 3 bases; bases with no gene match: 11. The DNA for the CDR3 is TGTGCCTGGAGGCTACGGCAGGGGGTCGCCAATGAGCAGTTCTTC. This encodes CAWRLRQGVANEQFF.

This clone was picked up one time. The rearrangement uses TRBV18 and TRBJ2-1; 9 bases agree with TRBD1. This CDR3 has 14 residues. CDR1 is KGHSH, CDR2 LQKENI, per germline. Trimming took 1 base from V and 10 from J; bases not matched to a gene: 5. DNA for the CDR3: TGTGCCAGCTCACCACGACAGGGGGTGGGGGAGCAGTTCTTC. Translated: CASSPRQGVGEQFF.

The V and J genes are TRBV18 and TRBJ1-6; D possibly corresponds to TRBD1 (5 bases). The V end lost 6 bases, the J end lost 3 bases, and 12 bases lay between the germline ends. CDR1 and CDR2 (germline): KGHSH, LQKENI. The CDR3 loop spans 15 amino acids. The CDR3 DNA follows: TGTGCCAGCTCTAAGACCGACAGCTATAATTCACCCCTCCACTTT. The encoded protein is CASSKTDSYNSPLHF.

The chain couples TRBV30 to TRBJ2-4; D is unclear. V lost 0 bases and J lost 8, with 8 bases in between. The CDR3 contains 12 residues. Germline V gene data show CDR1 as GTSNPN and CDR2 as SVGIG (reference sequence). CDR3 coding DNA: TGTGCCTGGAGTGTACGCGGAGACATTCAGTACTTC. Its protein product is CAWSVRGDIQYF.

Note on this clone: This specimen includes other DNA sequences encoding the same CDR3. The chain carries TRBV5-1 and TRBJ2-7; TRBD1 is a possible D gene (6 bases). Germline V gives CDR1 SGHRS, CDR2 YFSETQ. The ends were cut back, 0 bases at V and 1 base at J, with 8 bases in the middle. The CDR3 covers 14 residues. CDR3 coding DNA: TGCGCCAGCAGCTTGGGCCAGGGGTCCTACGAGCAGTACTTC. Translated, it gives CASSLGQGSYEQYF.

This chain connects TRBV7-2 to TRBJ2-1; 12 bases fit TRBD2. The CDR3 is 15 amino acids. Germline trimming cut 5 bases from V and 4 bases from J; bases unmatched to any gene: 3. Germline assignment: CDR1 SGHTA and CDR2 FQGNSA. The CDR3 sequence: CASSVGLAGYNEQFF. The CDR3 DNA sequence: TGTGCCAGCAGCGTAGGACTAGCGGGATACAATGAGCAGTTCTTC.

The chain couples TRBV9 to TRBJ2-1, with D perhaps TRBD2 (5 bases). Trimming removed 4 bases at V and 0 bases at J, with 14 bases between. The CDR3 spans 16 residues. CDR1 and CDR2 (germline): SGDLS, YYNGEE. The CDR3 region has the DNA TGTGCCAGCAGCCTGGCTAGCTATCGCTCCTACAATGAGCAGTTCTTC. Its translation is CASSLASYRSYNEQFF.

The chain is built from TRBV30 and TRBJ2-6; D perhaps matches TRBD2 (7 bases). V lost 3 bases, J lost 0 bases, and 12 bases lay in between. This CDR3 comprises 16 residues. The germline V gene has CDR1 GTSNPN and CDR2 SVGIG (reference sequence). CDR3 sequence reads: CAWSRGGLSGANVLTF. The CDR3 nucleotides are TGTGCCTGGAGCCGCGGGGGCCTCTCTGGGGCCAACGTCCTGACTTTC.

This clone was picked up a small number of times. This chain connects TRBV5-1 to TRBJ1-6; TRBD1 aligns across 10 bases. The CDR3 sequence is 14 residues long. The germline V gene has CDR1 SGHRS and CDR2 YFSETQ. V gave up 3 bases and J gave up 9 bases; unmatched junction bases: 3. CDR3 in amino acids: CASSYGTGASPLHF. CDR3 DNA: TGCGCCAGCAGCTACGGGACAGGGGCTTCACCCCTCCACTTT.

V and J are TRBV5-4 and TRBJ2-7; TRBD1 aligns across 10 bases. Germline trimming cut 4 bases from V and 3 bases from J; bases unmatched to any gene: 7. The CDR3 consists of 15 residues. Germline CDR1 reads SGHNT; CDR2 reads YYREEE (reference sequence). This CDR3 is CASSPSGTGDYEQYF. For the CDR3, the DNA is TGTGCCAGCAGCCCGTCCGGGACAGGGGACTACGAGCAGTACTTC. The variable domain in full, completed from reference TRBV5-4 and TRBJ2-7, reads ETGVTQSPTHLIKTRGQQVTLRCSSQSGHNTVSWYQQALGQGPQFIFQYYREEENGRGNFPPRFSGLQFPNYSSELNVNALELDDSALYLCASSPSGTGDYEQYFGPGTRLTVT.

The chain couples TRBV30 to TRBJ1-5; maybe TRBD1 (6 bases). Germline V gene data show CDR1 as GTSNPN and CDR2 as SVGIG (reference sequence). V was pared by 2 bases and J by 0 bases, with 14 bases between. The CDR3 contains 16 residues. CDR3 protein: CAWSPPWGASNQPQHF. The CDR3 DNA follows: TGTGCCTGGAGTCCCCCCTGGGGGGCTAGCAATCAGCCCCAGCATTTT.

The rearrangement joins TRBV11-2 to TRBJ1-1; possibly TRBD1 for D (5 bases). V lost 6 bases and J 6 bases, leaving 17 bases between the germline ends. The CDR3 loop spans 14 amino acids. The germline CDR1 and CDR2 sequences are SGHAT and FQNNGV. The CDR3 DNA reads as TGTGCCAGCAGTGTCGACAGAACTAGCGCTGAAGCTTTCTTT. It specifies CASSVDRTSAEAFF.